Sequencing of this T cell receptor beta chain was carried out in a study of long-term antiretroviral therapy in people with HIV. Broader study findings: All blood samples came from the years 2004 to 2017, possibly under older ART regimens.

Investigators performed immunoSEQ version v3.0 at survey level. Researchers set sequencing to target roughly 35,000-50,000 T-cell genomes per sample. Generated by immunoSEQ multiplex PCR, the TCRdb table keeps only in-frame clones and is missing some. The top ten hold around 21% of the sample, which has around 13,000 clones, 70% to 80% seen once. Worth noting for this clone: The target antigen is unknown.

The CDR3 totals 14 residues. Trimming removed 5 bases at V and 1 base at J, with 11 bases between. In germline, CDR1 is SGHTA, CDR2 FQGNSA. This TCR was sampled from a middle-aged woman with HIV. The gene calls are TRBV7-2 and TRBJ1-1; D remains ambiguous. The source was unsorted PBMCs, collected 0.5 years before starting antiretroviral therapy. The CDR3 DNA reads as TGTGCCAGCAGCAGACATCCTCGGAACACTGAAGCTTTCTTT. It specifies CASSRHPRNTEAFF.